This paragraph reports one TCR beta chain. What it binds is unknown. This sample is drawn from a study of chemoradiotherapy in HPV16-positive cancers. Study as a whole: A couple of HPV16-positive patients' cells yielded candidate HPV-specific clones and common motifs. Study-wide results and caveats: Better recurrence-free survival went with HPV-responsive T-cell expansion in HPV16-positive patients.

Germline-derived CDR1 and CDR2 are SGHNT and YYREEE (reference sequence). The CDR3 consists of 17 residues. V shed 6 bases and J 0 bases; nucleotides not matched to a gene: 12. Here immunoSEQ multiplex PCR was the method, and the copy in TCRdb shows in-frame clones only, minus some. The sample yields tens of thousands of clones, around 90% seen once. This TCR came from a human donor with HPV-associated anogenital cancer. The chain joins TRBV5-4 to TRBJ2-7; 10 bases match TRBD1. The material was blood, obtained from a patient who underwent chemoradiotherapy. The CDR3 region has the DNA TGTGCCAGCACCCCTTTTGGACAGGGGGTACCCTCCTACGAGCAGTACTTC. This codes for CASTPFGQGVPSYEQYF.